This T cell receptor beta chain was recorded in a study of technical replicates of blood from a handful of donors. Measured with immunoSEQ multiplex PCR; TCRdb has only the in-frame clones, and not every one. Of roughly 80,000 clones listed, roughly 91% were seen once; the top ten hold 0.2% to 0.25%. There are 14 residues in the CDR3. V lost 5 bases and J 3 bases, leaving 13 bases between the germline ends. The V gene's germline CDR1 is WSHSY and CDR2 SAAADI. Sequencing was carried out using T cells isolated from PBMCs. The chain couples TRBV10-2 to TRBJ1-1; no firm D call. The TCR originated in a human donor in good health. DNA for the CDR3: TGCGCCAGCAGTCAAAGTGGTAGTTACACTGAAGCTTTCTTT. Translation gives CASSQSGSYTEAFF.